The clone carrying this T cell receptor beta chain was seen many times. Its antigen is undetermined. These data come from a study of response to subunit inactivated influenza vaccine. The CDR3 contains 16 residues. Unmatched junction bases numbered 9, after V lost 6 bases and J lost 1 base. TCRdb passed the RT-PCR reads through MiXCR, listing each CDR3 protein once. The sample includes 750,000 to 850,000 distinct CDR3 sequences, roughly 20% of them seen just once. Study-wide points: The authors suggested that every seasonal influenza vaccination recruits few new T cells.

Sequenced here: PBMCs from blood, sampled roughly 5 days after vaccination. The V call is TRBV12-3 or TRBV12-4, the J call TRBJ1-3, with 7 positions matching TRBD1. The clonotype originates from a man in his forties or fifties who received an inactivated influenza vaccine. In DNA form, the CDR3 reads TGTGCCAGCAGGGGACAGCCTTCTCTGTCTGGAAACACCATATATTTT. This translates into CASRGQPSLSGNTIYF.